This TCR beta chain is from a study of T cell responses to AZD1222 COVID-19 vaccine. Study details: Whether given at about 4 or about 12 weeks, second doses were pooled.

Study-wide results and caveats: Only a handful of people who got AZD1222 tested seropositive at baseline. In all cases, repertoires were sampled only after the peak T cell response. There were mostly white British donors and more females than males, and clonal diversity was possibly underestimated.

Comment on this clone: What it binds is not known.

The protocol was immunoSEQ multiplex PCR, while the TCRdb copy is restricted to in-frame clones and leaves out a portion. This sample has more than 140,000 clones, with approximately 88% found just once. Sequences were derived from peripheral blood, sampled on day 0 of AZD1222 vaccination. The clonotype was recovered from an adult in good health.

The CDR3 loop reads CASSAWTDNYGYTF. CDR3 DNA: TGTGCCAGCAGCGCATGGACAGATAACTATGGCTACACCTTC. The chain has TRBV2 and TRBJ1-2; D possibly corresponds to TRBD1 (6 bases). V was shortened by 6 bases and J by 1 base, with 12 bases between the two germline ends. The germline V gene encodes CDR1 SNHLY and CDR2 FYNNEI. The CDR3 length is 14 residues.